The 28 T cell receptor beta chains given below trace back to one sample, sequenced in a study of cytomegalovirus exposure and HLA in healthy donors. Sequencing used immunoSEQ multiplex PCR; TCRdb keeps in-frame clones, though not all of them. The sample carries 120,000 to 150,000 clones, 84% recorded once. Material for sequencing was PBMCs. The receptors stem from a woman in her 30s in good health and CMV-seronegative.

The CDR3 is CASSQGAGGQPQHF. As DNA, the CDR3 is TGCGCCAGCAGCCAAGGGGCGGGGGGTCAGCCCCAGCATTTT. This chain links TRBV4-3 with TRBJ1-5, with TRBD1 as a possible D gene (5 bases). There are 14 residues in the CDR3. V dropped 1 base and J dropped 6 bases, with 10 bases sitting between them. Germline CDR1 and CDR2: LGHNA and YSLEER.

J is TRBJ2-3 and V is TRBV4-1, with 8 bases matching TRBD1. This CDR3 is 15 amino acids long. V gave up 3 bases and J gave up 4 bases; unmatched junction bases: 6. Germline CDR1 is MGHRA and CDR2 is YSYEKL. The CDR3 coding sequence is TGCGCCAGCAGCCAGGCGACAGGGGATCCAGATACGCAGTATTTT. It specifies CASSQATGDPDTQYF.

Ten or more counts support this clone. The V and J genes are TRBV10-1 and TRBJ2-7; 9 bases are a match to TRBD1. The CDR3 has 14 amino acids. V shed 10 bases and J 3 bases; nucleotides not matched to a gene: 10. Germline lookup yields CDR1 WNHNN and CDR2 SYGVQD (reference sequence). CDR3 sequence reads: CAKTQDRGDYEQYF. CDR3 DNA: TGCGCCAAAACCCAGGACAGGGGCGACTACGAGCAGTACTTC.

This clone occurred once. The chain recombines TRBV5-1 with TRBJ2-6; the D gene is possibly TRBD1 (6 bases). Per germline, CDR1 SGHRS and CDR2 YFSETQ. Between the trimmed V and J ends, which lost 3 bases and 1 base, there was a span of 8 bases. This CDR3 spans 15 amino acids. In DNA form, the CDR3 reads TGCGCCAGCAGCTCGGACAGTTCTGGGGCCAACGTCCTGACTTTC. Its translation is CASSSDSSGANVLTF.

The rearrangement joins TRBV4-2 to TRBJ1-1, with TRBD1 matching 7 bases. The CDR3 totals 18 residues. Germline CDR1 LGHNA, CDR2 YNFKEQ. Germline trimming cut 1 base from V and 1 base from J; bases unmatched to any gene: 12. CDR3 DNA sequence: TGTGCCAGCAGCCAAGTGACAGGGTATCCGAGCACGAACACTGAAGCTTTCTTT. Protein: CASSQVTGYPSTNTEAFF.

This clone was seen once. The CDR3 nucleotides read TGTGCCAGCTCACCCCGGACAGGGGGCACGCCGACAGGGCAGTACTTC. Protein sequence: CASSPRTGGTPTGQYF. This rearrangement joins TRBV18 to TRBJ2-7; the match to TRBD1 covers 11 bases. The V gene's germline CDR1 is KGHSH and CDR2 LQKENI. This CDR3 spans 16 amino acids. The V and J ends lost 3 bases and 9 bases, in that order; junction bases with no gene match: 13.

This clone was detected once. V gene TRBV7-3 combines with J gene TRBJ2-7; TRBD1 matches at 7 bases. This CDR3 is 14 amino acids long. J gave up 6 bases and V 5 bases, and 10 bases lay outside the gene matches. Germline assignment: CDR1 SGHTA and CDR2 FQGTGA. Here the CDR3 reads CASSLRQGQGEQYF. The CDR3 nucleotides read TGTGCCAGCAGCCTCAGACAGGGTCAAGGCGAGCAGTACTTC.

The chain combines TRBV18 with TRBJ2-7; D call uncertain. With 0 bases removed from V and 2 bases from J, the gap between germline ends came to 8 bases. Germline V lookup: CDR1 KGHSH, CDR2 LQKENI. This CDR3 region has 14 residues. The CDR3, as DNA: TGTGCCAGCTCACCACCGTACGGTACCTACGAGCAGTACTTC. Translating gives CASSPPYGTYEQYF.

The chain combines TRBV6-4 with TRBJ2-1, with 12 bases lining up with TRBD2. This CDR3 is built from 15 residues. Germline assignment: CDR1 MRHNA and CDR2 SNTAGT. After removal of 4 bases from V and 5 bases from J, the junction contained 3 bases not matched to a gene. Here the CDR3 DNA reads TGTGCCAGCAGTGCCGGACTAGCGGGGAACAATGAGCAGTTCTTC. Translated: CASSAGLAGNNEQFF.

The CDR3 region has the DNA TGTGCCAGCAGTGCTAGTAGCGGGGGATCATCAGATACGCAGTATTTT. It yields the protein CASSASSGGSSDTQYF. The chain joins TRBV6-1 to TRBJ2-3; 9 positions agree with TRBD2. V gave up 4 bases and J gave up 4 bases; unmatched junction bases: 9. The CDR3 totals 16 residues. Germline V gene data show CDR1 as MNHNS and CDR2 as SASEGT.

CDR3 amino acids: CASSLESRETQYF. The CDR3 nucleotides are TGCGCCAGCAGCTTGGAGTCTAGGGAGACCCAGTACTTC. The chain recombines TRBV5-1 with TRBJ2-5, with unresolved D. Trimming took off 0 bases at V and 5 bases at J, with 8 bases between the two ends. This CDR3 has 13 amino acids. The germline V gene has CDR1 SGHRS and CDR2 YFSETQ.

This clone was found once. The chain links TRBV18 to TRBJ1-1; D is uncertain. Trimming pared 5 bases from V and 7 bases from J, leaving 20 bases between. Germline V gene sequence: CDR1 KGHSH, CDR2 LQKENI. The CDR3 contains 15 residues. The CDR3 DNA follows: TGTGCCAGCTCATCCGGGTTGGGAGGCGGAGGTGAAGCTTTCTTT. Its protein product is CASSSGLGGGGEAFF.

In regard to this clone: At one end the junction does not follow the germline gene, possibly because of a read error. The chain combines TRBV18 with TRBJ1-3; the match to TRBD1 covers 7 bases. This CDR3 has 13 amino acids. Germline values: CDR1 KGHSH, CDR2 LQKENI. CDR3 sequence: CASSPSGGTDPLF. In DNA, the CDR3 is TGTGCCAGCTCACCGTCCGGCGGGACAGACCCACTCTTT.

The chain carries TRBV2 and TRBJ1-5; D remains unclear. The germline V gene has CDR1 SNHLY and CDR2 FYNNEI. V was pared by 4 bases and J by 0 bases, with 4 bases between. CDR3 length equals 13 residues. CDR3 nucleotides: TGTGCCAGCAGTGGCGGTAGCAATCAGCCCCAGCATTTT. Protein: CASSGGSNQPQHF.

This clone showed up just once. The CDR3 DNA follows: TGTGCCAGCAGTGAAGCGCGGGGGGCTAACACTGAAGCTTTCTTT. The encoded protein is CASSEARGANTEAFF. This sequence joins TRBV2 and TRBJ1-1, with TRBD1 as a possible D gene (6 bases). CDR1 and CDR2 (germline): SNHLY, FYNNEI. V lost 0 bases, J lost 2 bases, and 10 bases lay in between. The CDR3 sequence is 15 residues long.

The DNA for the CDR3 is TGTGCCAGCACCGTTTCAGGGGTAAACAACTATGGCTACACCTTC. Residues: CASTVSGVNNYGYTF. The rearrangement links TRBV6-1 to TRBJ1-2; maybe TRBD1 (6 bases). V shed 7 bases and J shed 2 bases, with 17 bases lying between them. This CDR3 has 15 amino acids. The germline gives CDR1 MNHNS, CDR2 SASEGT.

The rearrangement uses TRBV2 and TRBJ1-5; the D is unclear. The germline V and J ends were trimmed by 7 bases and 4 bases, with 14 bases remaining between them. The CDR3 is made up of 14 amino acids. Germline CDR1 reads SNHLY; CDR2 reads FYNNEI. CDR3 in amino acids: CASKVEAGNQPQHF. The CDR3, as DNA: TGTGCCAGCAAGGTGGAGGCAGGTAATCAGCCCCAGCATTTT.

The V call is TRBV5-1, the J call TRBJ2-1, with 7 bases aligning to TRBD2. Germline V gene data show CDR1 as SGHRS and CDR2 as YFSETQ. V gave up 4 bases and J gave up 1 base; unmatched junction bases: 8. The CDR3 is 16 amino acids. The CDR3 DNA reads TGCGCCAGCAGCAGGGGCGGGGGAGGTTCCTACAATGAGCAGTTCTTC. This codes for CASSRGGGGSYNEQFF.

This chain connects TRBV6-5 to TRBJ2-1, with D possibly TRBD1 on 7 matching bases. V gave up 10 bases and J gave up 3 bases, with 16 bases separating them. Germline V lookup: CDR1 MNHEY, CDR2 SVGAGI. The CDR3 contains 14 residues. CDR3 sequence: CAIGRQGGYNEQFF. The CDR3 DNA is TGTGCCATCGGGAGACAGGGAGGCTACAATGAGCAGTTCTTC.

For this clone: Other nucleotide sequences in the sample specify the same CDR3. The CDR3: CSVAGSNYGYTF. In DNA form, the CDR3 reads TGCAGCGTTGCAGGATCCAACTATGGCTACACCTTC. V usage is TRBV29-1 and J usage is TRBJ1-2; no reliable D call. CDR1 SQVTM and CDR2 ANQGSEA come from the germline V gene. Trimming removed 4 bases from V and 2 bases from J, with 8 bases in between. CDR3 length: 12 amino acids.

The chain combines TRBV6-6 with TRBJ1-2, with a tentative D call TRBD1 (6 bases). CDR3 size: 14 residues. Germline lookup yields CDR1 MNHNY and CDR2 SVGAGI (reference sequence). Trimming removed 6 bases from V and 8 bases from J, with 19 bases in between. This CDR3 is CASSYKGGGEGYTF. The CDR3 region has the DNA TGTGCCAGCAGCTACAAGGGGGGGGGTGAGGGCTACACCTTC.

The V and J genes are TRBV18 and TRBJ1-3, with D tentatively TRBD1 (6 bases). With 1 base removed from V and 0 bases from J, the gap between germline ends came to 7 bases. The length of the CDR3 is 15 residues. The V gene's germline CDR1 is KGHSH and CDR2 LQKENI. The CDR3 loop reads CASSPRQDSGNTIYF. Here the CDR3 DNA reads TGTGCCAGCTCACCACGACAGGACTCTGGAAACACCATATATTTT.

This chain connects TRBV5-5 to TRBJ2-7; tentatively, D is TRBD1 (6 bases). Trimming cost V 2 bases and J 7 bases, with 10 bases left between them. Germline-derived CDR1 and CDR2 are SGHKS and YYEKEE (reference sequence). CDR3 length: 12 amino acids. The CDR3 protein is CASSFQGQEQYF. CDR3 sequence (DNA): TGTGCCAGCAGCTTCCAGGGACAAGAGCAGTACTTC.

V usage is TRBV5-1 and J usage is TRBJ2-3; 8 positions agree with TRBD1. Germline V gene sequence: CDR1 SGHRS, CDR2 YFSETQ. The CDR3 spans 14 residues. V lost 3 bases, J lost 4 bases, and 4 bases stayed unmatched. The CDR3 here is CASSSATGADTQYF. The DNA for the CDR3 is TGCGCCAGCAGCTCCGCGACAGGGGCAGATACGCAGTATTTT.

This clone was observed a single time. The chain combines TRBV28 with TRBJ1-5; D is ambiguous. CDR3 length: 12 amino acids. Per germline, CDR1 MDHEN and CDR2 SYDVKM. The CDR3 region is CAAETVNQPQHF. DNA of the CDR3: TGTGCAGCCGAAACAGTAAATCAGCCCCAGCATTTT.

This rearrangement joins TRBV19 to TRBJ1-2; 8 bases align to TRBD1. V dropped 9 bases and J dropped 0; count of bases not matched to a gene: 9. Looked up from germline, CDR1 is LNHDA and CDR2 is SQIVND (reference sequence). The CDR3 runs to 15 residues. The CDR3 reads CARGGTGDTNYGYTF. Here the CDR3 DNA reads TGTGCCAGGGGGGGGACAGGAGACACTAACTATGGCTACACCTTC.

The chain recombines TRBV19 with TRBJ1-2, with TRBD1 matching 10 bases. The CDR3 is 13 residues long. Germline values: CDR1 LNHDA, CDR2 SQIVND (reference sequence). Unmatched junction bases numbered 4, after V lost 8 bases and J lost 4 bases. The CDR3 DNA is TGTGCCAGTTACGACAGGGGGCTCTATGGCTACACCTTC. Translated: CASYDRGLYGYTF.

The CDR3 nucleotides read TGCGCCAGCAGCCAAGATCCCACTAGGTACAATGAGCAGTTCTTC. Translating it yields CASSQDPTRYNEQFF. The rearrangement joins TRBV4-3 to TRBJ2-1, with D perhaps TRBD2 (5 bases). Germline loops: CDR1 LGHNA, CDR2 YSLEER. This CDR3 comprises 15 residues. The V and J ends lost 0 bases and 4 bases respectively, with 10 bases between them.